The sequence of this T cell receptor (beta chain) was determined in a study of OX40 agonist ivuxolimab in advanced cancers. Background on the study: Patients received the agonistic anti-OX40 (CD134) antibody ivuxolimab. From about 20 to 79 years was the age range, with a mean of approximately 63 years, and nearly 85% were male.

Sequencing used immunoSEQ multiplex PCR; TCRdb keeps in-frame clones, though not all of them. Counted here are 70,000 to 95,000 clones, roughly 80% occurring once; the ten biggest clones make up 0.95% to 1.2%. This clone has only one observation. The antigen is unknown. General study findings and limits: Several nonresponders also turned out to have low normalized T-cell clonal expansion.

The TCR originated in an adult with an advanced solid tumor such as melanoma, head and neck, liver or kidney cancer. Specimen: CD4+ or CD8+ T cells sorted from blood, collected in a trial of the OX40 agonist ivuxolimab.

The CDR3 sequence is CATRQAPYNEQFF. CDR3 nucleotide sequence: TGTGCCACCAGACAGGCTCCCTACAATGAGCAGTTCTTC. V is TRBV19 and J is TRBJ2-1, with a weak D call TRBD1 (6 bases). The germline V and J ends were trimmed by 10 bases and 2 bases, with 12 bases remaining between them. Germline lookup yields CDR1 LNHDA and CDR2 SQIVND (reference sequence). The CDR3 extends over 13 amino acids.